This paragraph covers one T cell receptor (beta chain) sequence. The antigen it binds to is not known. Base qualities are missing; no much larger clone stands one base away. Ficoll-Paque density gradient centrifugation was used to isolate PBMCs. Sequenced on an Illumina NovaSeq 6000. TCRalpha and TCRbeta cDNA libraries were constructed by 5'RACE with constant-segment primers, with sample barcodes and unique molecular identifiers being introduced. RNA was extracted from every sample with Trizol reagent. The libraries were amplified in two PCR steps, and the second step added a second sample barcode and Illumina TruSeq adapters. Sequencing of libraries was performed on an Illumina NovaSeq with 2 x 150 bp paired-end reads. On the authors' methods: Demultiplexing of reads and collapsing into UMI-guided consensus sequences were performed with migec v1.2.7. Using mixcr v2.1.11, UMI consensuses were aligned to TRA and TRB V and J templates and then assembled into clonotypes. A clonotype was counted as expanded or contracted only if both edgeR and NoisET called the change significant, with noise models trained on biological replicates. For edgeR calls, the thresholds were a false discovery rate-adjusted p below 0.01 and a log2 fold-change of 1. PCA with hierarchical clustering of max-normalized trajectories of the 1000 most abundant clonotypes was used as exploratory dynamics analysis. Separately sequenced CD4+ and CD8+ repertoires were used to assign the CD4 or CD8 phenotype of responding clones. TCRdb reran the public reads through fastp at Q25 and MiXCR, keeping productive beta chains. Every CDR3 protein is listed once, alongside the most common genes and DNA of its rows. These V and J calls rely on TCRdb rather than the paper's analysis. The sample table lists hundreds of thousands of distinct CDR3 sequences, approximately 27% of them with a count of one. Approximately 13% of the sample goes to the ten largest clones.

This entry comes from a study of T-cell memory formation after mild COVID-19 (dated by TCRdb to the early 2020s). Study-wide context: TCR sequence clusters from the two donors were largely donor specific. Longitudinal TCRalpha and TCRbeta repertoire sequencing tracked T-cell clones expanding and contracting after mild COVID-19 in a couple of donors. Two young, previously healthy adult volunteers, one female and one male, were included in the cohort. The paper as a whole reports these results and caveats: Contracting CD4+ clones turned up mainly in the CM and EM memory subsets, whereas EMRA was where CD8+ clones were enriched. From day 15 to 85, contracting clones showed balanced CD4/CD8 phenotypes, whereas a second wave of clones that expanded from day 15 to 37 leaned towards CD4+. The detection of some responding clones in pre-infection memory suggests that pre-existing cross-reactive memory T cells joined the SARS-CoV-2 response. The study covered only a couple of mild cases, and larger cohorts including severe cases with pre-infection samples were considered necessary. SARS-CoV-2 specificity of the second-wave clones peaking on day 37 was not confirmed.

Measured from the cysteine to the phenylalanine, the CDR3 is 16 residues long. Kept here is only the CDR3 DNA, which spans 48 bases and is read in frame from base 1. CDR1 and CDR2 (SGHRS, YFSETQ) derive from the germline V gene. V is clipped by 3 bases and J by 4 bases, and the sequence between their germline boundaries is 19 bases long. The sequencing input was PBMCs or a T cell subset sorted from them (not recorded which). The chain couples TRBV5-1 to TRBJ1-2; no confident D gene assignment can be made. This sequence originates from an adult woman who had mild COVID-19 (a few samples of this study predate the infection). The sample titles of this study are shuffled in the database, so cell type and time point are left out; the donor was told from shared clones. In nucleotides, the sequence is TGCGCCAGCAGCTCGGCCCCTGGGCAGGTAGTCTATGGCTACACCTTC. Translated, this is CASSSAPGQVVYGYTF. The reference TRBV5-1 and TRBJ1-2 proteins fill in what lies around the CDR3, so the full variable domain reads KAGVTQTPRYLIKTRGQQVTLSCSPISGHRSVSWYQQTPGQGLQFLFEYFSETQRNKGNFPGRFSGRQFSNSRSEMNVSTLELGDSALYLCASSSAPGQVVYGYTFGSGTRLTVV.